This TCR beta chain came from a study of CD8 T cells in ankylosing spondylitis. Points from the study as a whole: In the blood and synovial fluid of reactive arthritis, some motif variants had been previously reported. Matched ankylosing spondylitis synovial fluid reportedly contained a significantly enriched population of disease-linked clones. One TCR beta motif, made up of roughly eight highly homologous variants, appeared characteristic of ankylosing spondylitis blood.

Note on this clonotype: As yet, its antigen is unknown.

The TCR beta libraries were generated through quantitative 5'-RACE incorporating molecular barcodes. TCRdb processed the 5' RACE reads anew with MiXCR; each CDR3 protein has one entry. Among roughly 350,000 distinct CDR3 sequences listed, less than 10% were seen once. With V trimmed by 3 bases and J by 4 bases, 7 bases remained unmatched. Germline CDR1 reads SGDLS; CDR2 reads YYNGEE. The CDR3 is 16 amino acids. Sequencing was carried out using blood, either unsorted or a sorted T cell fraction (not recorded which). The chain links TRBV9 to TRBJ2-3; the match to TRBD1 covers 11 bases. This receptor was taken from a male donor with ankylosing spondylitis. CDR3 nucleotide sequence: TGTGCCAGCAGCGCACCACCGGGACAGGGGGCAGATACGCAGTATTTT. Its translation is CASSAPPGQGADTQYF.